The rows below give T cell receptor beta chains drawn from one sample of a study of cytomegalovirus exposure and HLA in healthy donors. Some clones are missing from TCRdb's copy, which holds only in-frame ones; the method was immunoSEQ multiplex PCR. This sample yields about 210,000 clones, of which 60% to 80% are seen a single time; about 2% belongs to the top ten. The sequenced material came from PBMCs. The receptors shown here come from a male donor in good health and CMV-seronegative. Each CDR3 is given with its conserved first and last residue. A D gene is named only where the DNA matches it firmly. Size is stated for part of the rows, as once, few or many counts, or as a class when the clone is expanded.

J gene,D gene,clone size,V gene,CDR3 protein,CDR3 DNA
TRBJ2-2,.,.,TRBV5-1,CASSRALQGNTGELFF,TGCGCCAGCAGCCGCGCCCTCCAGGGGAACACCGGGGAGCTGTTTTTT
TRBJ2-3,TRBD2,.,TRBV7-9,CASLPSGASTDTQYF,TGTGCCAGCCTTCCTAGCGGGGCGAGCACAGATACGCAGTATTTT
TRBJ1-5,TRBD1,.,TRBV5-6,CASSLRDRGNQPQHF,TGTGCCAGCAGCCTGCGGGACAGGGGAAATCAGCCCCAGCATTTT
TRBJ1-1,TRBD1,.,TRBV18,CASSPQTGGTEAFF,TGTGCCAGCTCACCACAAACAGGGGGGACTGAAGCTTTCTTT
TRBJ1-5,TRBD1,.,TRBV28,CASSLGTAVNQPQHF,TGTGCCAGCAGTTTAGGGACAGCCGTTAATCAGCCCCAGCATTTT
TRBJ2-5,.,.,TRBV19,CASSIGGSERETQYF,TGTGCCAGTAGTATAGGCGGCAGCGAGAGGGAGACCCAGTACTTC
TRBJ2-2,TRBD2,.,TRBV25-1,CASSELRLAGNTGELFF,TGTGCCAGCAGTGAATTGCGACTAGCGGGCAACACCGGGGAGCTGTTTTTT
TRBJ2-7,.,.,TRBV13,CASKGETEDEQYF,TGTGCCAGCAAGGGGGAAACGGAGGACGAGCAGTACTTC
TRBJ2-1,TRBD2,few,TRBV7-8,CASSSTSGSSNEQFF,TGTGCCAGCAGCTCTACTAGCGGGAGTTCGAATGAGCAGTTCTTC
TRBJ2-3,TRBD2,few,TRBV27,CASSYLRTSGGTDTQYF,TGTGCCAGCAGTTACCTCCGGACTAGCGGGGGCACAGATACGCAGTATTTT
TRBJ1-4,TRBD1,.,TRBV29-1,CSVGNRGNEKLFF,TGCAGCGTTGGGAACAGGGGTAATGAAAAACTGTTTTTT
TRBJ2-3,.,.,TRBV9,CASSPGIVSRGFTDTQYF,TGTGCCAGCAGCCCCGGGATCGTTTCCCGGGGATTCACAGATACGCAGTATTTT
TRBJ1-1,.,.,TRBV9,CASSVTGGPSNTEAFF,TGTGCCAGCAGCGTAACGGGGGGACCTTCGAACACTGAAGCTTTCTTT
TRBJ1-2,TRBD1,.,TRBV7-9,CASSGQGAVNYTF,TGTGCCAGCAGCGGACAGGGGGCAGTTAACTACACCTTC
TRBJ2-1,.,.,TRBV9,CASSVTIQGYNEQFF,TGTGCCAGCAGCGTAACCATACAGGGATACAATGAGCAGTTCTTC
TRBJ1-1,.,.,TRBV7-8,CASRRGGQLNTEAFF,TGTGCCAGCAGACGGGGCGGACAGCTGAACACTGAAGCTTTCTTT
TRBJ1-5,.,.,TRBV7-9,CASSLRGGGNQPQHF,TGTGCCAGCAGCTTACGGGGGGGTGGCAATCAGCCCCAGCATTTT
TRBJ1-2,TRBD1,.,TRBV28,CASSLSGQGLYGYTF,TGTGCCAGCAGTTTATCTGGACAGGGCCTCTATGGCTACACCTTC
TRBJ1-1,.,.,TRBV5-8,CASRRRLGANTEAFF,TGTGCCAGCAGACGACGCTTAGGGGCCAACACTGAAGCTTTCTTT
TRBJ2-1,TRBD1,few,TRBV2,CASRDRGDEQFF,TGTGCCAGCAGAGACAGGGGCGATGAGCAGTTCTTC
TRBJ2-7,.,few,TRBV7-9,CASSHPRDTGNEQYF,TGTGCCAGCAGCCACCCAAGGGACACGGGGAACGAGCAGTACTTC
TRBJ1-1,.,.,TRBV28,CASSRDSTEAFF,TGTGCCAGCAGCCGAGACAGTACTGAAGCTTTCTTT
TRBJ2-5,.,few,TRBV5-1,CASSLEPSGQTQYF,TGCGCCAGCAGCTTGGAACCGAGCGGGCAGACCCAGTACTTC
TRBJ1-5,.,few,TRBV28,CASSRTRQAQHF,TGTGCCAGCAGTCGTACCAGGCAGGCCCAGCATTTT
TRBJ1-2,.,few,TRBV6-1,CASSSGTYPGYTF,TGTGCCAGCAGTTCCGGGACATATCCAGGCTACACCTTC
TRBJ1-2,.,.,TRBV11-2,CASSTQGTSNYGYTF,TGTGCCAGCAGCACACAGGGAACTTCTAACTATGGCTACACCTTC
TRBJ2-1,.,.,TRBV7-2,CASSWDSPANSEQFF,TGTGCCAGCAGCTGGGACTCTCCCGCTAATAGTGAGCAGTTCTTC
TRBJ2-7,.,.,TRBV18,CASSDTASYEQYF,TGTGCCAGCTCCGACACAGCTTCCTACGAGCAGTACTTC
TRBJ2-7,TRBD1,.,TRBV30,CAWSVDRGYEQYF,TGTGCCTGGAGTGTGGACAGGGGTTACGAGCAGTACTTC
TRBJ2-5,TRBD2,.,TRBV7-9,CASSSGGANHETQYF,TGTGCCAGCAGCTCGGGGGGGGCGAATCACGAGACCCAGTACTTC
TRBJ2-1,TRBD2,.,TRBV6-5,CASSPQRDYNEQFF,TGTGCCAGCAGTCCACAGCGGGATTACAATGAGCAGTTCTTC
TRBJ2-7,.,.,TRBV7-9,CASSSPSEHYEQYF,TGTGCCAGCAGCTCACCTTCGGAGCACTACGAGCAGTACTTC
TRBJ2-4,.,.,TRBV14,CASSQGLPRNIQYF,TGTGCCAGCAGCCAAGGACTACCCAGAAACATTCAGTACTTC
TRBJ2-7,TRBD2,.,TRBV11-2,CASSGGVYEQYF,TGTGCCAGCAGCGGGGGGGTGTACGAGCAGTACTTC
TRBJ1-6,TRBD1,.,TRBV6-5,CASSNTGTGNSPLHF,TGTGCCAGCAGTAATACGGGGACAGGGAATTCACCCCTCCACTTT
TRBJ2-7,.,once,TRBV29-1,CSVEYGATYEQYF,TGCAGCGTTGAATACGGAGCCACCTACGAGCAGTACTTC
TRBJ1-2,.,.,TRBV6-5,CASSYSRGPGYTF,TGTGCCAGCAGTTACTCGAGAGGGCCTGGCTACACCTTC
TRBJ1-1,.,.,TRBV13,CASSLGGGTEAFF,TGTGCCAGCAGCTTAGGGGGGGGCACTGAAGCTTTCTTT
TRBJ2-7,.,.,TRBV27,CASSPVTRLNEQYF,TGTGCCAGCAGTCCCGTTACTAGGTTGAACGAGCAGTACTTC
TRBJ1-1,TRBD1,.,TRBV10-2,CASGGQGENTEAFF,TGCGCCAGCGGAGGACAGGGGGAGAACACTGAAGCTTTCTTT
TRBJ1-1,.,few,TRBV29-1,CSVARRGLNTEAFF,TGCAGCGTGGCCCGGCGGGGGCTGAACACTGAAGCTTTCTTT
TRBJ2-5,.,few,TRBV6-6,CASSYLVEQYF,TGTGCCAGCAGTTACTTAGTTGAGCAGTACTTC
TRBJ1-5,.,.,TRBV21-1,CASSAPGRGDQPQHF,TGTGCCAGCAGCGCCCCAGGCAGGGGGGATCAGCCCCAGCATTTT
TRBJ1-1,.,.,TRBV2,CASSVGGDGTEAFF,TGTGCCAGCAGTGTGGGGGGGGATGGCACTGAAGCTTTCTTT
TRBJ2-2,.,.,TRBV11-2,CASSLAGAPGELFF,TGTGCCAGCAGCTTAGCGGGAGCGCCCGGGGAGCTGTTTTTT
TRBJ1-1,TRBD1,.,TRBV19,CASRRGLSEAFF,TGTGCCAGTAGAAGGGGGCTCAGCGAAGCTTTCTTT
TRBJ2-7,TRBD1,.,TRBV29-1,CSVEIPGQGIYEQYF,TGCAGCGTAGAAATACCGGGACAGGGTATCTACGAGCAGTACTTC
TRBJ1-1,.,.,TRBV18,CASLQDTEAFF,TGTGCCAGCTTACAGGACACTGAAGCTTTCTTT